A single sample is the source of the 8 T cell receptor beta chains below, sequenced in a study of blood T cells in healthy people across ages. Next came a second PCR, run for about 6 to 12 cycles, which used a sample-barcoded 5' primer along with a J-beta primer mix. TCRdb analysed the 5' RACE reads with MiXCR anew, one entry per CDR3 protein. Of some 760,000 distinct CDR3 sequences listed, about 25% are singletons. In addition, the sample was reused for a study of T cells of mothers and their children.

Material for sequencing was blood. These receptor sequences come from a boy younger than 18 in good health.

The J gene is TRBJ2-5, the V gene TRBV20-1; no reliable D call. V lost 4 bases and J 5 bases, leaving 8 bases between the germline ends. CDR1 and CDR2 (germline): DFQATT, SNEGSKA (reference sequence). The CDR3 runs 11 residues. CDR3 amino acids: CSATPGETQYF. The CDR3 region has the DNA TGCAGTGCTACCCCCGGGGAGACCCAGTACTTC.

The sample holds many counts of this clonotype. The gene calls are TRBV2 and TRBJ2-7; D is undetermined. CDR3 length equals 13 residues. The V end was cut by 2 bases, the J end by 8 bases, with 13 bases between. Germline V CDR1 and CDR2: SNHLY, FYNNEI. CDR3 DNA: TGTGCCAGCAGTGAAACTAACGCGCTCCAGCAGTACTTC. Translated, it gives CASSETNALQQYF.

This clonotype was observed a few times. This sequence joins TRBV5-1 and TRBJ1-4; D possibly corresponds to TRBD1 (5 bases). Germline V gene lookup returns CDR1 SGHRS and CDR2 YFSETQ. The V end lost 5 bases, the J end lost 5 bases, and 13 bases lay between the germline ends. This CDR3 comprises 14 residues. The CDR3 DNA reads as TGCGCCAGCAGGACCGGGACGTCAAATGAAAAACTGTTTTTT. Amino acids: CASRTGTSNEKLFF.

This clonotype was recorded a few times. The chain combines TRBV7-3 with TRBJ2-1, with TRBD2 matching over 7 bases. CDR3 length equals 14 residues. With V trimmed by 9 bases and J by 0 bases, 5 bases remained unmatched. Germline V lookup: CDR1 SGHTA, CDR2 FQGTGA. The CDR3 is CASSIAGSYNEQFF. The CDR3 DNA follows: TGTGCCAGTAGCATAGCGGGCTCCTACAATGAGCAGTTCTTC.

This clonotype was recorded only once. The chain links TRBV29-1 to TRBJ2-6; possible D gene TRBD2, 5 bases. Germline V CDR1 and CDR2: SQVTM, ANQGSEA. With 0 bases removed from V and 4 bases from J, the gap between germline ends came to 19 bases. This CDR3 is 18 amino acids long. CDR3 sequence (DNA): TGCAGCGTTGAAGATCGGGAAAAGGGTTGGTACGGGGCCAACGTCCTGACTTTC. Its protein product is CSVEDREKGWYGANVLTF.

V and J are TRBV12-3 or TRBV12-4 and TRBJ1-5; no firm D call. V lost 5 bases to trimming and J lost 5 bases, with 7 bases between them. The CDR3 is made up of 12 amino acids. The CDR3 loop reads CASSGDDQPQHF. CDR3 coding DNA: TGTGCCAGCAGTGGGGATGATCAGCCCCAGCATTTT.

This chain links TRBV2 with TRBJ1-6, with 10 bases that match TRBD1. The length of the CDR3 is 17 residues. Looked up from germline, CDR1 is SNHLY and CDR2 is FYNNEI. J lost 9 bases, V lost 3 bases, and 11 bases had no gene match. The CDR3 loop is CASSDFYLGQGGSPLHF. CDR3 coding DNA: TGTGCCAGCAGTGACTTCTATCTTGGACAGGGGGGTTCACCCCTCCACTTT.

This clonotype was seen a few times. The chain recombines TRBV3-1 with TRBJ2-3; 7 bases are shared with TRBD2. The CDR3 loop spans 15 amino acids. Germline CDR1 reads LGHDT; CDR2 reads YNNKEL (reference sequence). The ends lost 1 base at V and 4 bases at J; junction bases unmatched: 5. This chain's CDR3 is CASSQVRTRADTQYF. DNA for the CDR3: TGTGCCAGCAGCCAAGTAAGGACTAGAGCAGATACGCAGTATTTT.